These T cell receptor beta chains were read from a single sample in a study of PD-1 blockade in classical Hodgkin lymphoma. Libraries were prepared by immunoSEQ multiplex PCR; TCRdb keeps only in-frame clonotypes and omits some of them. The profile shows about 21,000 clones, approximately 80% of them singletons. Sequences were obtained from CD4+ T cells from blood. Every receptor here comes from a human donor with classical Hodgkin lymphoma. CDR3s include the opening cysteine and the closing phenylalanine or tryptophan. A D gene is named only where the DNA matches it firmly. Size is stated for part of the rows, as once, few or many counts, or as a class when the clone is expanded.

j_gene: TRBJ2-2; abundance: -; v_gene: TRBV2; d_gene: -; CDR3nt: TGTGCCAGCAGTCGGGACACCGGGGAGCTGTTTTTT; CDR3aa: CASSRDTGELFF
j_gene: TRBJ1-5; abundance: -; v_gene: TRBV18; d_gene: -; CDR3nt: TGTGCCAGCTCACTCGGACAGACAATGCAGCCCCAGCATTTT; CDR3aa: CASSLGQTMQPQHF
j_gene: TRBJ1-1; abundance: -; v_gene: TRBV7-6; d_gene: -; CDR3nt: TGTGCCAGCAGCTTTAAAGGGTCCACTGAAGCTTTCTTT; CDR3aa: CASSFKGSTEAFF
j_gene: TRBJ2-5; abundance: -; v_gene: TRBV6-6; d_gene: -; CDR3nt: TGTGCCAGCAGTTCCCATAGCGGAAAAGAGACCCAGTACTTC; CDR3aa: CASSSHSGKETQYF
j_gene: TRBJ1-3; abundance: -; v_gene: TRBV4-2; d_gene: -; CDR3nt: TGTGCCAGCAGCCAAGATCTTCCAGCCGCAGGGTTTTCTACTGGAAACACCATATATTTT; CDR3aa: CASSQDLPAAGFSTGNTIYF
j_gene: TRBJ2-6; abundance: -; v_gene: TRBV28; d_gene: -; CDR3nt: TGTGCCAGCAGGTACGGGAAGGCCAACGTCCTGACTTTC; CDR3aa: CASRYGKANVLTF
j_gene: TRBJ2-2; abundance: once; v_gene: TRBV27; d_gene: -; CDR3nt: TGTGCCAGCAGTTTACTCGCGGGAAGCACCGGGGAGCTGTTTTTT; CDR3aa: CASSLLAGSTGELFF
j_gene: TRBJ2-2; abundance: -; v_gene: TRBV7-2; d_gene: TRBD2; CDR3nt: TGTGCCAGCAGCTTAGTGCCTAGCGGGAACACCGGGGAGCTGTTTTTT; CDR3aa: CASSLVPSGNTGELFF
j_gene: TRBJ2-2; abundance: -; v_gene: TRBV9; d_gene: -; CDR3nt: TGTGCCAGCAGCGCTGCTCCCCATACTAGTCCCACCGGGGAGCTGTTTTTT; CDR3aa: CASSAAPHTSPTGELFF
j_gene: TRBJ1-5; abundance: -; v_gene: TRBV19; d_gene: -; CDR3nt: TGTGCCAGTAGTATCCAAGACAGAAATCAGCCCCAGCATTTT; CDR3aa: CASSIQDRNQPQHF
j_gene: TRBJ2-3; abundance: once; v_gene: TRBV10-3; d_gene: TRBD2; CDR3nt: TGTGCCATCAGTGTGGCGGGAGGGTCTCCAGATACGCAGTATTTT; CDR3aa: CAISVAGGSPDTQYF
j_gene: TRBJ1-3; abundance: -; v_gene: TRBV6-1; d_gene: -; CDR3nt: TGTGCCAGCAGTGAAGATGGCAGACCCGGAAACACCATATATTTT; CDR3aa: CASSEDGRPGNTIYF
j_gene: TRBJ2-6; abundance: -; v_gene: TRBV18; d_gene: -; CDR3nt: TGTGCCAGCTCATCAGGACACTCTGGGGCCAACGTCCTGACTTTC; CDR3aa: CASSSGHSGANVLTF
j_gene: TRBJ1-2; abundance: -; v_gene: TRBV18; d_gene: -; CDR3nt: TGTGCCAGCTCAACGGGAAAGGACTATGGCTACACCTTC; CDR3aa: CASSTGKDYGYTF
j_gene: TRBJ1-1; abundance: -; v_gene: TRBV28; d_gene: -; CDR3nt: TGTGCCAGCAGTTTGACAGGGAACACTGAAGCTTTCTTT; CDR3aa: CASSLTGNTEAFF
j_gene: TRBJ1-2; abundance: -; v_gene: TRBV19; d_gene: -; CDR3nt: TGTGCCAGTAGTCTTTTAGAAGGAGTTCGGGGCTACACCTTC; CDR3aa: CASSLLEGVRGYTF
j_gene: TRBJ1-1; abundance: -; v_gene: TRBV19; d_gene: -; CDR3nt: TGTGCGTCGGGGATGAACACTGAAGCTTTCTTT; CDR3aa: CASGMNTEAFF
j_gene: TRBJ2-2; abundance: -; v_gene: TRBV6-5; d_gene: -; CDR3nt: TGTGCCAGCAGTCGACACGGGGAGCTGTTTTTT; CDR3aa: CASSRHGELFF
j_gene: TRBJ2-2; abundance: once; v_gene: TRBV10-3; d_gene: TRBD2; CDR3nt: TGTGCCATCAGTGAGTTTCTAGCGGGAGGGACCGGGGAGCTGTTTTTT; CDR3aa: CAISEFLAGGTGELFF
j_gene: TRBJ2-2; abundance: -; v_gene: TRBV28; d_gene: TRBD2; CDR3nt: TGTGCCAGCAGTTTGGGGGGACTAGCGGGACCGAACACCGGGGAGCTGTTTTTT; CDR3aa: CASSLGGLAGPNTGELFF
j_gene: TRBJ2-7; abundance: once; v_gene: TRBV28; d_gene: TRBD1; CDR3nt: TGTGCCAGCAGTTCCCACGCCGGGACAGGGGGCTACGAGCAGTACTTC; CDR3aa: CASSSHAGTGGYEQYF
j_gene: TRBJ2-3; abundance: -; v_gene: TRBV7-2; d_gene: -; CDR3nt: TGTGCCAGCAGCTTAAGATTCGGGGATACGCAGTATTTT; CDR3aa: CASSLRFGDTQYF
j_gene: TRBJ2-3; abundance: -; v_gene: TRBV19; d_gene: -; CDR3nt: TGTGCCAGTAGTATTTCAGCGGTCGTCACAGATACGCAGTATTTT; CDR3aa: CASSISAVVTDTQYF
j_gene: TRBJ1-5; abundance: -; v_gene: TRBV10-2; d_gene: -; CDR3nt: TGCGCCAGCAGTGAGGTGCAGGGACTTAATCAGCCCCAGCATTTT; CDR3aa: CASSEVQGLNQPQHF
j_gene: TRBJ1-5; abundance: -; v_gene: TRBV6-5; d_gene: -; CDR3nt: TGTGCCAGCAGTTTAACTGAGGCTCAGCCCCAGCATTTT; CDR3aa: CASSLTEAQPQHF
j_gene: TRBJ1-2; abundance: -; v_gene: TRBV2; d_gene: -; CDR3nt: TGTGCCAGCAGCGAAGGGACAAGCAACTATGGCTACACCTTC; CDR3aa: CASSEGTSNYGYTF
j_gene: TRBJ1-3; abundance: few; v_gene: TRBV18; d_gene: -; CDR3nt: TGTGCCAGCTCACCCGACAGACTGGTGGGAAACACCATATATTTT; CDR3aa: CASSPDRLVGNTIYF
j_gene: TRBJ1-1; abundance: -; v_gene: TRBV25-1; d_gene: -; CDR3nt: TGTGCCAGCAGTGATAGTAGACAGTCGGGGGGCACTGAAGCTTTCTTT; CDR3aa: CASSDSRQSGGTEAFF
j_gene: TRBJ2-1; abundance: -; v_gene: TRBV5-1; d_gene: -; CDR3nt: TGCGCCAGCAGCTTGATGACAGATGAGCAGTTCTTC; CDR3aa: CASSLMTDEQFF
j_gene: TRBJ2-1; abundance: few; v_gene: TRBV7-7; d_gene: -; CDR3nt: TGTGCCAGCAGCAACCCCGGGGTGAATGAGCAGTTCTTC; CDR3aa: CASSNPGVNEQFF
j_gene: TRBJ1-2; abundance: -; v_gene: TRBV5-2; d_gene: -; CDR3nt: TGTGCCAGCAAAACGTATGGAGAGTACGAGACCTATGGCTACACCTTC; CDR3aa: CASKTYGEYETYGYTF
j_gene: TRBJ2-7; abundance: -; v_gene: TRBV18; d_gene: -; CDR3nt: TGTGCCAGCTCACCCGAACCCCGAGGACGGTTCGGTGACGAGCAGTACTTC; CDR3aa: CASSPEPRGRFGDEQYF
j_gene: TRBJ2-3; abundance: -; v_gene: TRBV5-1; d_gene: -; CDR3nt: TGCGCCAGCAGCTTGACACAAAGTACAGATACGCAGTATTTT; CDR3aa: CASSLTQSTDTQYF
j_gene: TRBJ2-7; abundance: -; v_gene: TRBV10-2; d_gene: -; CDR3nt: TGCGCCAGCAGTAGTAACAACTACGAGCAGTACTTC; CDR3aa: CASSSNNYEQYF
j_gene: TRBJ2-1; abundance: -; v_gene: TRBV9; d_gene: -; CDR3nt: TGTGCCAGCAGCTTTTTGTCCGCCACCGGTGAGCAGTTCTTC; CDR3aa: CASSFLSATGEQFF
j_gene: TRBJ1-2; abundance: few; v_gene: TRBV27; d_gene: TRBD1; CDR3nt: TGTGCCAGCAGCCCGGGGCTTGACAGGGGGAACTATGGCTACACCTTC; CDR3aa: CASSPGLDRGNYGYTF
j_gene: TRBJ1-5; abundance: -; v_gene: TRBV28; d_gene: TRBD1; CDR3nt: TGTGCCAGCAGCCCGGGGACAGGGCATAGCAATCAGCCCCAGCATTTT; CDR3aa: CASSPGTGHSNQPQHF
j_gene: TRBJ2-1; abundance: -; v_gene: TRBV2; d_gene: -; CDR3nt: TGTGCCAGCAGTGCTATCCCCTACAATGAGCAGTTCTTC; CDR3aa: CASSAIPYNEQFF
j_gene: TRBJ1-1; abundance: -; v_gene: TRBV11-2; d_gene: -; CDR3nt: TGTGCCAGCAGCTTAAATTGGGCTAACACTGAAGCTTTCTTT; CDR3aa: CASSLNWANTEAFF
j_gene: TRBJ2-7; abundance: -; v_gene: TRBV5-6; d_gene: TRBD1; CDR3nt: TGTGCCAGCAGCTTAGGACAGGGCCCTTACGAGCAGTACTTC; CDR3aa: CASSLGQGPYEQYF
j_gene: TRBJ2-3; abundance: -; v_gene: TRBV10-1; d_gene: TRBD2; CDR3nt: TGCGCCAGCAGTCCTAATAGCGGGCTCACAGATACGCAGTATTTT; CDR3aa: CASSPNSGLTDTQYF
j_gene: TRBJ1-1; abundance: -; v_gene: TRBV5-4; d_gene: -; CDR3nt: TGTGCCAGCAGACAAGATCCGGGACGGGACACTGAAGCTTTCTTT; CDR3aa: CASRQDPGRDTEAFF
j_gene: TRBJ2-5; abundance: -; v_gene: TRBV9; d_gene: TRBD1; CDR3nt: TGTGCCAGCAGCGCCGAAGGGACAGGGAGAGAGACCCAGTACTTC; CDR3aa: CASSAEGTGRETQYF
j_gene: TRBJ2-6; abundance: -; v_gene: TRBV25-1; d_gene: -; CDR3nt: TGTGCCAGCACCGACTCTGGGGCCAACGTCCTGACTTTC; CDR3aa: CASTDSGANVLTF
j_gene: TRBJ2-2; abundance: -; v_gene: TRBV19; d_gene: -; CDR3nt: TGTGCCAGTATCTCCGGGGGCGGGGAGCTGTTTTTT; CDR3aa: CASISGGGELFF
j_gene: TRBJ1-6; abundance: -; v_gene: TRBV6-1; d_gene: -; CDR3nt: TGTGCCAGCAGCGGGGTGGGTACACCCCTCCACTTT; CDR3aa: CASSGVGTPLHF
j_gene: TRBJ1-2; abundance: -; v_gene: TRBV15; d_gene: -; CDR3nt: TGTGCCACCAGCAGAGACCAGGGGCCTGGTGGCTACACCTTC; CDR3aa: CATSRDQGPGGYTF
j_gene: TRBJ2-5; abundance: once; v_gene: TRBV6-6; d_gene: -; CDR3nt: TGTGCCAGCAGTTACTCGTCAAGGGGCTCTCAAGAGACCCAGTACTTC; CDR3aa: CASSYSSRGSQETQYF
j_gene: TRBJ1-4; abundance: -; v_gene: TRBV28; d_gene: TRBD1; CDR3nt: TGTGCCAGCAGAGCCCCCCGGGACAGGAGTAATGAAAAACTGTTTTTT; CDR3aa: CASRAPRDRSNEKLFF
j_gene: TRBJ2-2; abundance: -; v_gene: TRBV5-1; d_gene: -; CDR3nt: TGCGCCAGCAGCTCAAGGGGGGGGACGAACACCGGGGAGCTGTTTTTT; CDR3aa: CASSSRGGTNTGELFF
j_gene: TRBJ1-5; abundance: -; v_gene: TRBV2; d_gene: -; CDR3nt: TGTGCCAGCATGTTTGGGGTGAGCAATCAGCCCCAGCATTTT; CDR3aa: CASMFGVSNQPQHF
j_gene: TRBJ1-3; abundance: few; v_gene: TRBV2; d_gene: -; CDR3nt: TGTGCCAAGCGGACCGGCGGGGGAAACACCATATATTTT; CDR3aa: CAKRTGGGNTIYF
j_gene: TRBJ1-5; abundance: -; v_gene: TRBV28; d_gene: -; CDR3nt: TGTGCCAGCAGTCAGACCAGGGTGTTGATCAATCAGCCCCAGCATTTT; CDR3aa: CASSQTRVLINQPQHF
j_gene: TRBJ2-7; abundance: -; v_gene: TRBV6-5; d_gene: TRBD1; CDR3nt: TGTGCCAGCAGAAGCGGACAGGGGGGATCCTACGAGCAGTACTTC; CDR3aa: CASRSGQGGSYEQYF
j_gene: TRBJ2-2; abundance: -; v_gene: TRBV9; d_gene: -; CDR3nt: TGTGCCAGCAGCGTAGCGTCCGGGGAGCTGTTTTTT; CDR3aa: CASSVASGELFF
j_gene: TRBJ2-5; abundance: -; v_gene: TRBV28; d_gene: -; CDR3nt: TGTGCCAGCAGTTTATCCACAGGATTGCAAGAGACCCAGTACTTC; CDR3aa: CASSLSTGLQETQYF
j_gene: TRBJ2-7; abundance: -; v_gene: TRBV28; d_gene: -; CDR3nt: TGTGCCAGCAACGACTGGCGGGCCTACGAGCAGTACTTC; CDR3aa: CASNDWRAYEQYF